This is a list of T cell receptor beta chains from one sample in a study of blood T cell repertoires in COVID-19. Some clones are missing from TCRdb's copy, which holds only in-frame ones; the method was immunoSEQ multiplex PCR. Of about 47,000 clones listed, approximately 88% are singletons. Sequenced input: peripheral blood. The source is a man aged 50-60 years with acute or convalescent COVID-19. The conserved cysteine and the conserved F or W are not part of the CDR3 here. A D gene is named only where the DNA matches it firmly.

cdr3_aa: ASSFAWDRDYEQY
d_call: TRBD1
j_call: TRBJ2-7
v_call: TRBV27

cdr3_aa: ASRDQRITDTQY
d_call: -
j_call: TRBJ2-3
v_call: TRBV6-5

cdr3_aa: ASTRGEGENQPQH
d_call: -
j_call: TRBJ1-5
v_call: TRBV2

cdr3_aa: ASSKQGLDNQPQH
d_call: -
j_call: TRBJ1-5
v_call: TRBV3-1/TRBV3-2

cdr3_aa: ASSQEKQF
d_call: -
j_call: TRBJ2-1
v_call: TRBV7-9

cdr3_aa: ASSSKTGSKGYT
d_call: TRBD1
j_call: TRBJ1-2
v_call: TRBV7-9

cdr3_aa: ASSLGQYPSYEQY
d_call: -
j_call: TRBJ2-7
v_call: TRBV6-5

cdr3_aa: ASSHPPSGGRGEQY
d_call: TRBD2
j_call: TRBJ2-7
v_call: TRBV3-1/TRBV3-2

cdr3_aa: ASSGGQVSYSPLH
d_call: -
j_call: TRBJ1-6
v_call: TRBV10-2

cdr3_aa: ASSLVRGGTDTQY
d_call: -
j_call: TRBJ2-3
v_call: TRBV5-1